This TCR beta chain came from a study of blood T cell repertoires in COVID-19. For the study at large: Italy, Spain and the United States were the sources of the convalescent and acute COVID-19 samples.

TCRdb's table, derived via immunoSEQ multiplex PCR, lists solely in-frame clones and lacks some. The sample carries about 220,000 clones, around 89% recorded once. Enrollees, about 18 to 90 years old, lived in roughly 24 US areas. Two negative PCRs, clearance, or symptom resolution had been documented for recovered Cohort 3 donors. CDR1 is KGHDR, CDR2 SFDVKD, per germline. This CDR3 contains 15 residues. V lost 5 bases and J 7 bases, leaving 17 bases between the germline ends. The sequence was collected from a woman aged 25 to 45 who had recovered from COVID-19. Sequenced sample: PBMCs or T cells enriched from blood (not recorded which). The J gene is TRBJ2-1, the V gene TRBV24-1; D might be TRBD2 (5 bases). The chain's CDR3 is CATSAAEALRNEQFF. CDR3 nucleotide sequence: TGTGCCACCAGTGCCGCGGAGGCCTTGAGGAATGAGCAGTTCTTC.